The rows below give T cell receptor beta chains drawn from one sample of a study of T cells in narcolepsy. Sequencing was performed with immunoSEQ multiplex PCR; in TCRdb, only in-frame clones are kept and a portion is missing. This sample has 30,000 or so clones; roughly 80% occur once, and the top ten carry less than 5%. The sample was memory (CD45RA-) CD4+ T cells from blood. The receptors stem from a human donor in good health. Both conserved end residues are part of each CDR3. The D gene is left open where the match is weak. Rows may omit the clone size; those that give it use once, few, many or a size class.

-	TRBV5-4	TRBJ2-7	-	TGTGCCAGCAGCCGAGATCGGGGAATGACCTACGAGCAGTACTTC	CASSRDRGMTYEQYF
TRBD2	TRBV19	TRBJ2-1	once	TGTGCCAGTACCTCCGGTACTAGCGGTAGAAATGAGCAGTTCTTC	CASTSGTSGRNEQFF
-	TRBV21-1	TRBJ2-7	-	TGTGCCAGCAGCAAAGAGCCCGGACTAGCGGGAGGGCCCCCCTACGAGCAGTACTTC	CASSKEPGLAGGPPYEQYF
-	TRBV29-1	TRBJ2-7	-	TGCAGCGCCACCCAAGACAACTACGAGCAGTACTTC	CSATQDNYEQYF
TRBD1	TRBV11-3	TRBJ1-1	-	TGTGCCAGCAGCTTAGGCTTTGGACAGGGGAACACTGAAGCTTTCTTT	CASSLGFGQGNTEAFF
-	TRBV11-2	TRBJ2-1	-	TGTGCCAGCAGCTTAGGGCCCGCGGGTCTAATACAGACGCGGAGTGAGCAGTTCTTC	CASSLGPAGLIQTRSEQFF
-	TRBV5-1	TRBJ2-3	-	TGCGCCAGCAGCTTGGACGGCGGACGCACAGATACGCAGTATTTT	CASSLDGGRTDTQYF
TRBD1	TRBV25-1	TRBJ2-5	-	TGTGCCAGCAGTGAGGAAGGGACAGGAGTTCAAGAGACCCAGTACTTC	CASSEEGTGVQETQYF
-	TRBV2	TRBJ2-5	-	TGTGCCAGCAGACTACTAGGAGAGACCCAGTACTTC	CASRLLGETQYF
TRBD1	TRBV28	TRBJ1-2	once	TGTGCCAGCAGTCAAGGACAGGGAATAGACTATGGCTACACCTTC	CASSQGQGIDYGYTF
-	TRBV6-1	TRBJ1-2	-	TGTGCCAGCAGTGAATACCTCAGGGGTGCTACGGGCTACACCTTC	CASSEYLRGATGYTF
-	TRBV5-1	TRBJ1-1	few	TGCGCCAGCAGCTTGGCCAGCTTGGACACTGAAGCTTTCTTT	CASSLASLDTEAFF
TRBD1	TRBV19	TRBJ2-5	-	TGTGCCAGTAGTACCGGGGACAGGAGCGGGACCCAGTACTTC	CASSTGDRSGTQYF
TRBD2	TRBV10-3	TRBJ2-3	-	TGTGCCATCAGTGAGTCGAGGATAGCGGGAGGGCCCACAGATACGCAGTATTTT	CAISESRIAGGPTDTQYF
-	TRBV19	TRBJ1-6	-	TGTGCCAGTACCGATACGACAGTCCATAATTCACCCCTCCACTTT	CASTDTTVHNSPLHF
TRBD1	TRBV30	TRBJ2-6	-	TGTGCCTGGAGTGCGGCAAGGACAGGGTCTGGGGCCAACGTCCTGACTTTC	CAWSAARTGSGANVLTF
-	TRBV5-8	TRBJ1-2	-	TGTGCCAGCAGCTTGGTGGGCCAGGGATACGGCTACACCTTC	CASSLVGQGYGYTF
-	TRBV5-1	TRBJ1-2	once	TGCGCCAGCAGCTTGGAATCGGCCGGCTATGGCTACACCTTC	CASSLESAGYGYTF
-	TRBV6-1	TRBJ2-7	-	TGTGCCAGCAGTCAAATGACTGACTACGAGCAGTACTTC	CASSQMTDYEQYF
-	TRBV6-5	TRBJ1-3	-	TGTGCCAGCAGTTACTCGGGGGCAGGGCTAGGAAACACCATATATTTT	CASSYSGAGLGNTIYF
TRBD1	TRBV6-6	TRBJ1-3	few	TGTGCCAGCAGCCCACAGGGGACTGGAAACACCATATATTTT	CASSPQGTGNTIYF
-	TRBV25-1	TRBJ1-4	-	TGTGCCAGCAGTGTGCAGGTTAATGAAAAACTGTTTTTT	CASSVQVNEKLFF
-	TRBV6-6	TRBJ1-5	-	TGTGCCAGCAGCCCTCAACCGGGGGGGTTGTTGAAGCCCCAGCATTTT	CASSPQPGGLLKPQHF
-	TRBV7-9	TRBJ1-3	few	TGTGCCAGCAGCCCGCGCCCTTTTGGGCTCAACTCTGGAAACACCATATATTTT	CASSPRPFGLNSGNTIYF
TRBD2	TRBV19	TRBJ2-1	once	TGTGCCAGTAGTGAGGGAGGGCATGGAAATGAGCAGTTCTTC	CASSEGGHGNEQFF
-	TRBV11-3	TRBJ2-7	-	TGTGCCAGCAGCCACGGGACTTCCTACGAGCAGTACTTC	CASSHGTSYEQYF
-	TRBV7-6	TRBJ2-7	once	TGTGCCAGCAGCTTGCAGGGCAACGAGCAGTACTTC	CASSLQGNEQYF
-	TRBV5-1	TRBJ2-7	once	TGCGCCAGCAGTGACAACTCCTACGAGCAGTACTTC	CASSDNSYEQYF
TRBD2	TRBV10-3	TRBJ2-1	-	TGTGCCATCAGTGTAACTAGCGGAGGACGGGGCGAGCAGTTCTTC	CAISVTSGGRGEQFF
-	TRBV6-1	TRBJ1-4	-	TGTGCCAGCAGTGAATTGGGGAGTAGAAATGAAAAACTGTTTTTT	CASSELGSRNEKLFF
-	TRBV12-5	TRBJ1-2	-	TGTGCTAGTGGGCTTGACAGCGGCGGTGGCTACACCTTC	CASGLDSGGGYTF
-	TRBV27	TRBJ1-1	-	TGTGCCAGCAGAGGACGGTCGAACACTGAAGCTTTCTTT	CASRGRSNTEAFF
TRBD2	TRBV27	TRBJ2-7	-	TGTGCCAGCAGTTTATCGCGGCTAGCGGGAGATTATGGCGAGCAGTACTTC	CASSLSRLAGDYGEQYF
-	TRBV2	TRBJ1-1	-	TGTGCCAGCACCAGAACGGGACTGGGGACTGAAGCTTTCTTT	CASTRTGLGTEAFF
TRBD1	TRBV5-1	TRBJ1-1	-	TGCGCCAGCAGCTTAACAGGGGGCGTCACTGAAGCTTTCTTT	CASSLTGGVTEAFF
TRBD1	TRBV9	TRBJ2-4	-	TGTGCCAGCAGCAGTTCACAGGGGGCATCGAACATTCAGTACTTC	CASSSSQGASNIQYF
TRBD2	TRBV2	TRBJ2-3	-	TGTGCCAGCAGTTCGGCCTGGGGACTAGCGGGAGCTAGCACAGATACGCAGTATTTT	CASSSAWGLAGASTDTQYF
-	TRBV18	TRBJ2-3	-	TGTGCCAGCTCACCTGATCAGACCAAAACTAGCACAGATACGCAGTATTTT	CASSPDQTKTSTDTQYF
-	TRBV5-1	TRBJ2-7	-	TGCGCCAGCAGCGAAAACGGAGACAACGAGCAGTACTTC	CASSENGDNEQYF
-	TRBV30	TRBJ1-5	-	TGTGCCTGGAGGGGCCAGGGAGGCAATCAGCCCCAGCATTTT	CAWRGQGGNQPQHF
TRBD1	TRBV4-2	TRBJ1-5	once	TGTGCCAGCAGCCAAGAAAGTGGATCTGGGGACAGCGCTTATCAGCCCCAGCATTTT	CASSQESGSGDSAYQPQHF
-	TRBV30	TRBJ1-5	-	TGTGCCTGGAGTGTAGGAGGTCAGCCCCAGCATTTT	CAWSVGGQPQHF
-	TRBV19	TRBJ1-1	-	TGTGCCAGTAGCGAGGGGGGCTATCGCACTGAAGCTTTCTTT	CASSEGGYRTEAFF
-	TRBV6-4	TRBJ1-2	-	TGTGCCAGCAGCTTAACCGACAGCAACTATGGCTACACCTTC	CASSLTDSNYGYTF
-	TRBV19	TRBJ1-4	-	TGTGCCAGTAGTCTCAACCGGGGAGTTTCTAATGAAAAACTGTTTTTT	CASSLNRGVSNEKLFF
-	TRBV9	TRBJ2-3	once	TGTGCCAGCAGCCCACTTCCGAACACAGATACGCAGTATTTT	CASSPLPNTDTQYF
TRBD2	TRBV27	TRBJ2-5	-	TGTGCCAGCAGTTTAGGACTAGCAGTGGGTGAGACCCAGTACTTC	CASSLGLAVGETQYF
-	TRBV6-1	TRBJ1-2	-	TGTGCCAGCAGTGTTCAACCTCTCTATGGCTACACCTTC	CASSVQPLYGYTF